The T cell receptor beta chain described here comes from a study of OX40 agonist ivuxolimab in advanced cancers. As for the study in general: Ivuxolimab, which is an agonistic anti-OX40 (CD134) antibody, was administered to the patients. Previous treatment with anti-PD-1, anti-PD-L1 or anti-CTLA-4 therapy was allowed; 40% had received some. Study observations and caveats: At doses 0.1 to 3.0 mg/kg, CD4+ and CD8+ clones expanded.

This CDR3 is 15 amino acids long. Per germline, CDR1 SGHRS and CDR2 YFSETQ. Trimming removed 0 bases at V and 5 bases at J, with 14 bases between. TCRdb keeps only in-frame clones here, not all; method: immunoSEQ multiplex PCR. This sample has about 53,000 clones, with approximately 81% found just once. This clone was picked up one time. Antigen: not known. Baseline, cycle 4 day 1, and cycle 7 day 1 were the blood sampling points. The sequence derives from an adult with an advanced solid tumor such as melanoma, head and neck, liver or kidney cancer. The sample consisted of CD4+ or CD8+ T cells sorted from blood, taken in a trial of the OX40 agonist ivuxolimab. V is TRBV5-1 and J is TRBJ1-2, with D possibly being TRBD1 (5 bases). The CDR3 here is CASSLGTVGLYGYTF. CDR3 nucleotide sequence: TGCGCCAGCAGCTTGGGGACGGTGGGACTTTATGGCTACACCTTC. Full variable domain (outside the CDR3, taken from reference TRBV5-1 and TRBJ1-2): KAGVTQTPRYLIKTRGQQVTLSCSPISGHRSVSWYQQTPGQGLQFLFEYFSETQRNKGNFPGRFSGRQFSNSRSEMNVSTLELGDSALYLCASSLGTVGLYGYTFGSGTRLTVV.